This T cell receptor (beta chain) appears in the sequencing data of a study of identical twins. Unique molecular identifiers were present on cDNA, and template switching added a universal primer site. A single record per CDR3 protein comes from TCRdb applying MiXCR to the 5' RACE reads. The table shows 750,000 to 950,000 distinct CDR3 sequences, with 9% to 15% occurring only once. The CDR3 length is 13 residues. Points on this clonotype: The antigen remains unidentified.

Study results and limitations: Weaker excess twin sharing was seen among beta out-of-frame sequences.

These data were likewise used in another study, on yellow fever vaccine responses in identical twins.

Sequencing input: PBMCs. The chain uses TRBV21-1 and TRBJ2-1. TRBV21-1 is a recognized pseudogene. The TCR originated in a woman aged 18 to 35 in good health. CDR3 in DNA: TGTGCCAGCAGCAAAGAGATGATGGTTGAGCAGTTCTTC. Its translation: CASSKEMMVEQFF.